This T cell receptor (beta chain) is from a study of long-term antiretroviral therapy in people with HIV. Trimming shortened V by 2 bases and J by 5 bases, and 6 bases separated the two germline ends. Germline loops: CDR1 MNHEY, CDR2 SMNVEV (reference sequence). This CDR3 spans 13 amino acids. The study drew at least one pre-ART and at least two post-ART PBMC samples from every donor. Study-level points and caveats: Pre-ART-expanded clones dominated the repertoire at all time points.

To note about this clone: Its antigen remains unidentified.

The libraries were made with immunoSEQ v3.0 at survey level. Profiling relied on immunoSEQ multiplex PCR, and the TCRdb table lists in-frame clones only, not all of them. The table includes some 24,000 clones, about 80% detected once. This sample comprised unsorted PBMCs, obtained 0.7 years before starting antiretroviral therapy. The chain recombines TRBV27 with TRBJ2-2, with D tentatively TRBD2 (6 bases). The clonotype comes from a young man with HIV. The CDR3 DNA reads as TGTGCCAGCAGTTTAGGGGGGACCGGGGAGCTGTTTTTT. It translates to CASSLGGTGELFF.